This T cell receptor beta chain was recorded in a study of identifying expanded T cells in peripheral blood. Study-wide findings and caveats: Technical replicates showed roughly 1.2 changed clones; approximately 2 weeks approximately 15; four weeks 19.

Germline values: CDR1 SGHRS, CDR2 YFSETQ. CDR3 length: 15 residues. Assay: immunoSEQ multiplex PCR; the TCRdb copy retains only in-frame clones and omits some. Altogether about 100,000 clones are present, 88% being singletons, with the ten largest covering more than 5.5%. About this clone itself: No antigen is known for it. Compared with germline, one end of the junction differs, possibly owing to a read error.

The specimen sequenced was blood. This sequence was found in a person between 18 and 70 years old in good health. The rearrangement links TRBV5-1 to TRBJ1-3; D unresolved. DNA of the CDR3: TGTGCCAGCAGCTTGGTATCGGCGGGTGTAAACACCATATATTTT. This translates into CASSLVSAGVNTIYF.